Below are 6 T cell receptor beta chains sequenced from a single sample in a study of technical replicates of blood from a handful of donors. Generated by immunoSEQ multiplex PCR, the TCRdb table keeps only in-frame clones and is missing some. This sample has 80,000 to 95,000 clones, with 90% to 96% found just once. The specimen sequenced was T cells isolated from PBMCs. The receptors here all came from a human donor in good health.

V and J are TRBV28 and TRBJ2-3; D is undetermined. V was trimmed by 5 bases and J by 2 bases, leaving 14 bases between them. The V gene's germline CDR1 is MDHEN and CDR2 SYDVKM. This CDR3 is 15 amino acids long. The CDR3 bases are TGTGCCAGCAGTCGGCTAGTAGGTTTCACAGATACGCAGTATTTT. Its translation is CASSRLVGFTDTQYF.

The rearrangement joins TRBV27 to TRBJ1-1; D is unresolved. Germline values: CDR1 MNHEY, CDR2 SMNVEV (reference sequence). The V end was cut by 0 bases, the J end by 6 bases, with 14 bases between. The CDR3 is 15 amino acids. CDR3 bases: TGTGCCAGCAGTTTATCGAGCCAGGAGGTTCCTGAAGCTTTCTTT. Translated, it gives CASSLSSQEVPEAFF.

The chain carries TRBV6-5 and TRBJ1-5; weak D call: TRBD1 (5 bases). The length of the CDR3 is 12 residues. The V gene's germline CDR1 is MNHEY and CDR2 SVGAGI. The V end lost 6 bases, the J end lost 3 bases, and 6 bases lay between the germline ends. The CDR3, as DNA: TGTGCCAGCAGGGGGCCCAATCAGCCCCAGCATTTT. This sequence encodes CASRGPNQPQHF.

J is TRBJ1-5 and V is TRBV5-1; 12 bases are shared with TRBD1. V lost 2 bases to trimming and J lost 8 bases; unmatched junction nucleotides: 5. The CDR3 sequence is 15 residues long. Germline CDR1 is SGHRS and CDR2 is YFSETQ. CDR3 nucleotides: TGCGCCAGCAGCTTAGGGACAGGGGGCTTTGAGCCCCAGCATTTT. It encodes CASSLGTGGFEPQHF.

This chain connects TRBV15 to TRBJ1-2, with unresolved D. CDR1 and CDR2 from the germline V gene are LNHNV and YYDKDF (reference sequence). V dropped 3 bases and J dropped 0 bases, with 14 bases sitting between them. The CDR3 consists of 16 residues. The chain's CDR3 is CATSSRTTGANYGYTF. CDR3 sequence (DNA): TGTGCCACCAGCAGTAGAACAACGGGTGCTAACTATGGCTACACCTTC. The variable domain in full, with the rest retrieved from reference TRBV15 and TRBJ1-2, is DAMVIQNPRYQVTQFGKPVTLSCSQTLNHNVMYWYQQKSSQAPKLLFHYYDKDFNNEADTPDNFQSRRPNTSFCFLDIRSPGLGDTAMYLCATSSRTTGANYGYTFGSGTRLTVV.

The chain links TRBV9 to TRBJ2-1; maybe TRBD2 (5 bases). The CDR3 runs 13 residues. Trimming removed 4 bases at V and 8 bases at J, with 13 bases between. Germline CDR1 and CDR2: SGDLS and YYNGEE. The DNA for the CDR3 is TGTGCCAGCAGCAGTAGCGTTGGGGATGAGCAGTTCTTC. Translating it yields CASSSSVGDEQFF.